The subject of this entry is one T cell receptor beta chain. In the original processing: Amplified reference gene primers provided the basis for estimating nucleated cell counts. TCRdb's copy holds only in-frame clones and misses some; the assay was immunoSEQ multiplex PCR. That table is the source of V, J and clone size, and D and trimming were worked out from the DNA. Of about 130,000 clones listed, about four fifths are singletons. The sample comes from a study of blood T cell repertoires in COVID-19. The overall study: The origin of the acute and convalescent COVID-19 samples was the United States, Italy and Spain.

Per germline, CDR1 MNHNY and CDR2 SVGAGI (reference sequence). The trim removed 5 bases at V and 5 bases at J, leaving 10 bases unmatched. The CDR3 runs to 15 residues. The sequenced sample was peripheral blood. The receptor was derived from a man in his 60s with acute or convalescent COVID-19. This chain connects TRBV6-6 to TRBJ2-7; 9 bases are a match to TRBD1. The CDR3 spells CASSRSGQGGDEQYF. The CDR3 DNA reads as TGTGCCAGCAGTCGTTCGGGACAGGGTGGGGACGAGCAGTACTTC.